The 23 T cell receptor beta chains below were found in one sample sequenced in a study of shared clonotypes between healthy human individuals. The assay was immunoSEQ multiplex PCR, and TCRdb's table has in-frame clones only and misses some. The sample gives about 470,000 clones, around 75% of which show up once; around 13% is in the top ten. The specimen was PBMCs. These receptors were obtained from a woman between 40 and 50 years old in good health. Some clones in this sample may be carry-over from other donors' samples.

This clone has only a few counts. V gene TRBV30 combines with J gene TRBJ2-7; D remains ambiguous. Germline-derived CDR1 and CDR2 are GTSNPN and SVGIG (reference sequence). The V and J ends lost 2 bases and 6 bases respectively, with 8 bases between them. This CDR3 spans 11 amino acids. The CDR3 DNA follows: TGTGCCTGGAGTAAGGGTGGCGAGCAGTACTTC. It is translated as CAWSKGGEQYF. The variable domain in full, completed from reference TRBV30 and TRBJ2-7, reads SQTIHQWPATLVQPVGSPLSLECTVEGTSNPNLYWYRQAAGRGLQLLFYSVGIGQISSEVPQNLSASRPQDRQFILSSKKLLLSDSGFYLCAWSKGGEQYFGPGTRLTVT.

The chain links TRBV4-1 to TRBJ1-2; the D gene is possibly TRBD1 (5 bases). The V end lost 0 bases, the J end lost 6 bases, and 26 bases lay between the germline ends. The length of the CDR3 is 19 residues. Germline V gene lookup returns CDR1 MGHRA and CDR2 YSYEKL. The CDR3 reads CASSQDVRETRGAADGYTF. In DNA form, the CDR3 reads TGCGCCAGCAGCCAAGATGTTCGGGAGACGCGTGGGGCTGCAGATGGCTACACCTTC.

The chain employs TRBV28 and TRBJ2-3; TRBD1 matches 9 bases. The J segment lost 4 bases and the V segment lost 2 bases, leaving 16 bases of the junction unmatched. Per germline, CDR1 MDHEN and CDR2 SYDVKM. The CDR3 covers 19 residues. The CDR3 nucleotides read TGTGCCAGCAGTTTACCGTCCCGGGACAGGGTTTGGGTTCCAGATACGCAGTATTTT. Translating gives CASSLPSRDRVWVPDTQYF.

This chain links TRBV7-9 with TRBJ1-1; 7 positions agree with TRBD1. This CDR3 has 12 residues. Germline assignment: CDR1 SEHNR and CDR2 FQNEAQ (reference sequence). Trimming took 5 bases from V and 14 from J; bases not matched to a gene: 11. CDR3 in DNA: TGTGCCAGCAGCCCCCGACAGGGAATGGCCTTCTTT. This gives the protein CASSPRQGMAFF.

The chain employs TRBV5-1 and TRBJ1-2, with D unresolved. CDR3 length: 12 amino acids. Germline assignment: CDR1 SGHRS and CDR2 YFSETQ. Trimming took 3 bases from V and 4 from J, leaving 7 bases between them. Here the CDR3 DNA reads TGCGCCAGCAGCTCGGAAGGCTATGGCTACACCTTC. Its protein product is CASSSEGYGYTF.

The chain joins TRBV27 to TRBJ1-1; no reliable D call. Trimming took 5 bases from V and 0 from J, leaving 10 bases between them. The CDR3 is 14 amino acids. Germline V gives CDR1 MNHEY, CDR2 SMNVEV (reference sequence). The CDR3 region has the DNA TGTGCCAGCAGTCCCAGGAATTTGAACACTGAAGCTTTCTTT. This codes for CASSPRNLNTEAFF.

CDR3 in DNA: TGTGCCAGCAAAAGACTAGCGGGAGCATACAATGAGCAGTTCTTC. Protein product: CASKRLAGAYNEQFF. V is TRBV2 and J is TRBJ2-1; 12 nucleotides agree with TRBD2. CDR1 SNHLY and CDR2 FYNNEI come from the germline V gene. V shed 7 bases and J 4 bases; nucleotides not matched to a gene: 5. The CDR3 spans 15 residues.

The CDR3 reads CASTPQGASSYEQYF. The CDR3 bases are TGTGCCAGCACCCCCCAGGGGGCTAGCTCCTACGAGCAGTACTTC. The chain employs TRBV2 and TRBJ2-7; TRBD1 matches at 8 bases. The germline V gene has CDR1 SNHLY and CDR2 FYNNEI. The junction had 8 bases not matched to a gene; V was cut back by 7 bases and J by 0 bases. The CDR3 has 15 amino acids.

The chain is built from TRBV6-5 and TRBJ2-1, with TRBD2 matching 10 bases. V shed 6 bases, J shed 7 bases, and the junction held 9 bases outside the gene matches. This CDR3 has 15 residues. Germline V gives CDR1 MNHEY, CDR2 SVGAGI. The CDR3 reads CASRPLAGVPNEQFF. The CDR3 DNA reads TGTGCCAGCAGGCCCCTAGCGGGAGTACCGAATGAGCAGTTCTTC.

V usage is TRBV29-1 and J usage is TRBJ2-1, with D maybe TRBD2 (6 bases). The CDR3 consists of 13 residues. Germline V gene data show CDR1 as SQVTM and CDR2 as ANQGSEA. V dropped 6 bases and J dropped 0 bases, with 9 bases sitting between them. The DNA of the CDR3 is TGCAGCGTACGACTAGTCTCCTACAATGAGCAGTTCTTC. Its translation: CSVRLVSYNEQFF.

The chain recombines TRBV25-1 with TRBJ1-5; TRBD1 matches 8 bases. With V trimmed by 4 bases and J by 0 bases, 2 bases remained unmatched. Germline CDR1 MGHDK, CDR2 SYGVNS. The CDR3 covers 15 residues. CDR3 loop: CASSGGTGSNQPQHF. CDR3 DNA: TGTGCCAGCAGTGGGGGGACAGGTAGCAATCAGCCCCAGCATTTT.

The chain joins TRBV5-6 to TRBJ2-5; D remains ambiguous. The DNA end is a closer match to TRBJ2-7, so the J assignment may be wrong. Germline CDR1 reads SGHDT; CDR2 reads YYEEEE. This CDR3 has 13 residues. The CDR3 sequence: CASSFWAEYEQYF. The CDR3 nucleotides are TGTGCCAGCAGCTTTTGGGCCGAATACGAGCAGTACTTC.

The chain is built from TRBV6-5 and TRBJ1-1; maybe TRBD1 (6 bases). The CDR3 is 14 residues long. V dropped 6 bases and J dropped 1 base, with 12 bases sitting between them. Germline V gene data show CDR1 as MNHEY and CDR2 as SVGAGI. The CDR3 region has the DNA TGTGCCAGCAGGCCTCCGACAGGGAACACTGAAGCTTTCTTT. This translates into CASRPPTGNTEAFF.

The rearrangement joins TRBV6-5 to TRBJ2-7; 10 nucleotides line up with TRBD1. CDR1 MNHEY and CDR2 SVGAGI come from the germline V gene. This CDR3 region has 13 residues. Trimming took 10 bases from V and 6 from J; bases not matched to a gene: 9. The CDR3 protein is CATRRTGGGEQYF. DNA for the CDR3: TGTGCCACCCGCCGGACAGGGGGTGGCGAGCAGTACTTC.

The chain uses TRBV6-5 and TRBJ2-7, with 8 bases identical to TRBD1. Germline trimming cut 6 bases from V and 4 bases from J; bases unmatched to any gene: 11. The CDR3 has 15 residues. In germline, CDR1 is MNHEY, CDR2 SVGAGI. The CDR3 reads CASSRDRGTFYEQYF. The CDR3 nucleotides are TGTGCCAGCAGCCGCGACAGGGGCACCTTTTACGAGCAGTACTTC.

This chain links TRBV9 with TRBJ2-3; no clear D. CDR3 length: 16 amino acids. The germline CDR1 and CDR2 sequences are SGDLS and YYNGEE. The V gene lost 0 bases and the J gene lost 2 bases, with 13 bases spanning the gap. The CDR3 region is CASSVGANTITDTQYF. CDR3 nucleotide sequence: TGTGCCAGCAGCGTAGGTGCGAACACCATCACAGATACGCAGTATTTT.

J is TRBJ2-1 and V is TRBV13; 13 nucleotides agree with TRBD2. The trim removed 4 bases at V and 7 bases at J, leaving 7 bases unmatched. Germline values: CDR1 PRHDT, CDR2 FYEKMQ (reference sequence). This CDR3 has 16 amino acids. This chain's CDR3 is CASSSRRTSGSNEQFF. CDR3 nucleotides: TGTGCCAGCAGCTCCCGCCGGACTAGCGGGAGTAATGAGCAGTTCTTC. Variable domain in full (rest from reference TRBV13 and TRBJ2-1): AAGVIQSPRHLIKEKRETATLKCYPIPRHDTVYWYQQGPGQDPQFLISFYEKMQSDKGSIPDRFSAQQFSDYHSELNMSSLELGDSALYFCASSSRRTSGSNEQFFGPGTRLTVL.

This chain uses TRBV2 with TRBJ2-2; 9 bases match TRBD1. Per germline, CDR1 SNHLY and CDR2 FYNNEI. V lost 6 bases, J lost 6 bases, and 11 bases stayed unmatched. This CDR3 comprises 16 residues. CDR3: CASSEQGAILAGELFF. CDR3 nucleotide sequence: TGTGCCAGCAGCGAACAGGGGGCGATACTTGCCGGGGAGCTGTTTTTT.

The chain has TRBV14 and TRBJ1-1; possible D gene TRBD1, 5 bases. Trimming pared 2 bases from V and 8 bases from J, leaving 15 bases between. The CDR3 is made up of 14 amino acids. CDR1 and CDR2 from the germline V gene are SGHDN and FVKESK. The CDR3 coding sequence is TGTGCCAGCAGCCAACCCGGGACTCCAGGGGAAGCTTTCTTT. This sequence encodes CASSQPGTPGEAFF.

The chain recombines TRBV7-6 with TRBJ1-2; unclear D gene. Germline V lookup: CDR1 SGHVS, CDR2 FNYEAQ. The CDR3 has 13 residues. The V end lost 1 base, the J end lost 3 bases, and 6 bases lay between the germline ends. Here the CDR3 reads CASSLEGYYGYTF. CDR3 DNA: TGTGCCAGCAGCTTAGAAGGGTACTATGGCTACACCTTC.

The chain recombines TRBV7-2 with TRBJ2-7, with 8 bases fitting TRBD2. Per germline, CDR1 SGHTA and CDR2 FQGNSA. V shed 2 bases, J shed 2 bases, and the junction held 5 bases outside the gene matches. This CDR3 comprises 15 residues. The CDR3 DNA is TGTGCCAGCAGCTTATCTCTGGGACTAGCCTACGAGCAGTACTTC. Translated: CASSLSLGLAYEQYF.

This clone appeared many times. V usage is TRBV18 and J usage is TRBJ2-7; tentative D call: TRBD2 (6 bases). The CDR3 has 16 residues. The V gene lost 4 bases and the J gene lost 3 bases, with 19 bases spanning the gap. The germline V gene encodes CDR1 KGHSH and CDR2 LQKENI. Here the CDR3 reads CASSLGTRTTHYEQYF. The CDR3 DNA follows: TGTGCCAGCTCACTCGGAACACGGACTACCCACTACGAGCAGTACTTC.

The chain carries TRBV5-1 and TRBJ1-1, with TRBD1 identical over 12 bases. CDR1 is SGHRS, CDR2 YFSETQ, per germline. J lost 6 bases, V lost 4 bases, and 7 bases had no gene match. This CDR3 is 15 amino acids long. CDR3 loop: CASSPGTGGDPEAFF. DNA of the CDR3: TGCGCCAGCAGCCCTGGGACAGGGGGCGACCCTGAAGCTTTCTTT.